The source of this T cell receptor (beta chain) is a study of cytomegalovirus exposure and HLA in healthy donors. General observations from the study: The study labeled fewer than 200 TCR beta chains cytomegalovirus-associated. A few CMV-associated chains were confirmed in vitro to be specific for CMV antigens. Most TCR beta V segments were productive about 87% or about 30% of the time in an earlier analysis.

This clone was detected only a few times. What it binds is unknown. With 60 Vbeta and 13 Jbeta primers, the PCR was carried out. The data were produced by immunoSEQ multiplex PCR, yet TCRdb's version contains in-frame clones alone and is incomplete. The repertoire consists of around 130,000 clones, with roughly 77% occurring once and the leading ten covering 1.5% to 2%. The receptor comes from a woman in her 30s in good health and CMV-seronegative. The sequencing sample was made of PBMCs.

CDR3 sequence: CASSLGGGGRRSGNTIYF. The CDR3 DNA reads TGTGCCAGCAGCTTAGGCGGGGGGGGGCGCCGTTCTGGAAACACCATATATTTT. The chain has TRBV7-6 and TRBJ1-3; possible D gene TRBD1, 6 bases. The CDR3 runs 18 residues. Trimming cost V 1 base and J 1 base, with 17 bases left between them. Germline assignment: CDR1 SGHVS and CDR2 FNYEAQ.